This TCR beta chain was identified in a study of response to subunit inactivated influenza vaccine. General study findings and limits: Only a handful of new T cells, the authors suggested, are recruited with each seasonal influenza vaccination.

This clonotype was detected only a few times. Its antigen is as yet unknown. TCRdb independently ran MiXCR on the RT-PCR reads; one entry per CDR3 protein. The data contain about 240,000 distinct CDR3 sequences, more than 10% of them seen just once; the ten biggest clones take up 7.8%. Sequencing was performed on non-naive T cells sorted from PBMCs, taken less than 15 days before vaccination. The TCR was taken from a man in his fifties who received an inactivated influenza vaccine.

This chain's CDR3 is CASSQASGGPNEKLFF. The CDR3, as DNA: TGCGCCAGCAGCCAAGCTAGTGGGGGCCCTAATGAAAAACTGTTTTTT. This chain connects TRBV4-3 to TRBJ1-4, with TRBD1 as a possible D gene (6 bases). The CDR3 has 16 amino acids. V was cut by 1 base and J by 3 bases, with 12 bases left in between. CDR1 and CDR2 (germline): LGHNA, YSLEER.